The following is a T cell receptor (beta chain) sequence with its context. This clonotype was observed at least ten times. Its specific antigen is unknown. No base quality information exists; no much larger clone differs at one position. This record belongs to a study of neurological immune-mediated disorders (dated by TCRdb to the late 2010s). The study in broad terms: Using UMI-based sequencing, the study compared peripheral blood TCR-beta repertoires from patients with HTLV-I-associated myelopathy (HAM/TSP), patients with multiple sclerosis, and healthy controls. Longitudinal samples, technical triplicates and paired sorted CD4+ and CD8+ T-cell subsets, alongside PBMC samples, were included among the roughly 97 TCR-beta libraries. To precisely calculate how much the frequency of each individual clone varied, libraries were sequenced in technical triplicate. The cohort was made up of about 68 subjects, consisting of 15 or so HAM/TSP patients, about 34 multiple sclerosis patients and 20 healthy controls.

A distance of 9 bases separates the germline ends of V and J, which lose 2 bases and 9 bases respectively. The germline V gene encodes CDR1 SGDLS and CDR2 YYNGEE. Its CDR3 holds 12 amino acids, cysteine through phenylalanine. Only CDR3 DNA is held: 36 bases, read in frame from base 1. Taken with the paper, the label for time point translates to: technical triplicate 3. Unsorted PBMC libraries were generated from 2 million PBMCs stored in RNAlater at -80 °C until RNA extraction. Peripheral blood was subjected to Ficoll-Hypaque density gradient centrifugation to isolate PBMCs, which were then cryopreserved in liquid nitrogen. Study-wide conclusions, independent of this receptor: No identical CDR3 amino acid sequences were shared among expanded clones across subjects, suggesting private TCR-beta repertoires in all groups. TCR clonal expansion was highest in HAM/TSP patients and lowest in MS patients, with MS patients falling below even healthy controls.

To synthesize cDNA, template-switch 5'RACE was performed with a primer carrying a 10-nucleotide random unique molecular identifier so that each TCR transcript was tagged. Over 180 million TCR-beta sequences, covering 15-18 subjects, were produced in each sequencing run. The RNeasy kit was used for extraction of total RNA. The KAPA Real-time Library Amplification kit was used to amplify TCR-beta VDJ regions with primers for the TCR constant region and the 5'RACE anchor. A first PCR added sample indexes and Illumina adaptors, and a second PCR then raised library yield. After Ampure bead purification, the TCR product of roughly 650 bp was size-selected on a 2% E-gel SizeSelection system. Before pooling, libraries had their quality checked on a Bioanalyzer, their concentration measured with Qubit, and their quantity determined with the Kapa Library Quantification kit. Paired-end 2 x 150 bp sequencing of the libraries was performed on an Illumina HiSeq 2500. To increase sequence diversity, about 23-32% phiX was spiked into each library pool. Per the original workflow: The quality-filtered reads were processed with the UMI-based MiGEC pipeline, whose error correction step removed more than 90% of the raw TCR sequences. IMGT germline references were used for alignment of VDJ genes, and clonotypes were defined by a unique CDR3 amino acid sequence together with V-J genes. Clonal expansion, Shannon diversity and CDR3 relatedness (CalcPairwiseDistances, ClusterSamples) were evaluated with VDJtools, and phylogenetic trees were built with CLCbio workbench. Using coefficient-of-variation modelling across technical triplicates, the study counted a clone as expanded if it had at least 8 unique UMIs. TCRdb reprocessed the public reads (quality trimming at Q25 with fastp, clone calling with MiXCR) and kept in-frame beta chains. One record per CDR3 amino acid sequence lists the most common genes and DNA. These V and J calls originate from TCRdb's pipeline instead of the authors' own analysis. Across this sample there are some 48,000 distinct CDR3 sequences, with under 25% seen only once. About 4.5% of the sample comes from the top ten.

In this chain, TRBV9 is recombined with TRBJ2-1; TRBD2 is a possible D gene, resting on 6 matching bases. Sequencing was carried out using PBMCs. The TCR sequence derives from a man in his 60s with HTLV-1-associated myelopathy (HAM/TSP). The sequence in DNA is TGTGCCAGCAGCGTGCAGGGAGGTGAGCAGTTCTTC. It is translated as CASSVQGGEQFF.